This T cell receptor beta chain emerged from a study of T cells after yellow fever vaccination. Study background: When fractions had low cell numbers, they were prepared with SMART-Seq v4 Ultra Low Input.

This clonotype was detected ten times or more. Study results and limitations: Clones from primary vaccination mostly reappeared after the booster (around 96% CD4, approximately 86% CD8). A faster peak, day 5 versus 15, was reached by the weaker secondary response.

The CDR3 loop spans 13 amino acids. The V end was cut by 6 bases, the J end by 0 bases, with 7 bases between. CDR1 is SGHNT and CDR2 is YYREEE in the germline V gene (reference sequence). Production of TCR cDNA was by 5'RACE template switching, which also added a universal primer site and UMIs. TCRdb recomputed calls from the 5' RACE reads with MiXCR, one row per CDR3 protein. This sample has about 45,000 distinct CDR3 sequences, with about 7% found just once. The clonotype comes from a man aged 25 to 45 who received the YFV17D yellow fever vaccine. This rearrangement joins TRBV5-4 to TRBJ2-1, with D unclear. Specimen: CD8+ T cells not binding an NS4B(214-222) dextramer, sorted from PBMCs, collected 45 days after the yellow fever booster vaccination. The CDR3 DNA reads TGTGCCAGCATGGCGAGCTCCTACAATGAGCAGTTCTTC. Its translation: CASMASSYNEQFF. Combining the CDR3 with reference TRBV5-4 and TRBJ2-1 gives the whole variable domain ETGVTQSPTHLIKTRGQQVTLRCSSQSGHNTVSWYQQALGQGPQFIFQYYREEENGRGNFPPRFSGLQFPNYSSELNVNALELDDSALYLCASMASSYNEQFFGPGTRLTVL.